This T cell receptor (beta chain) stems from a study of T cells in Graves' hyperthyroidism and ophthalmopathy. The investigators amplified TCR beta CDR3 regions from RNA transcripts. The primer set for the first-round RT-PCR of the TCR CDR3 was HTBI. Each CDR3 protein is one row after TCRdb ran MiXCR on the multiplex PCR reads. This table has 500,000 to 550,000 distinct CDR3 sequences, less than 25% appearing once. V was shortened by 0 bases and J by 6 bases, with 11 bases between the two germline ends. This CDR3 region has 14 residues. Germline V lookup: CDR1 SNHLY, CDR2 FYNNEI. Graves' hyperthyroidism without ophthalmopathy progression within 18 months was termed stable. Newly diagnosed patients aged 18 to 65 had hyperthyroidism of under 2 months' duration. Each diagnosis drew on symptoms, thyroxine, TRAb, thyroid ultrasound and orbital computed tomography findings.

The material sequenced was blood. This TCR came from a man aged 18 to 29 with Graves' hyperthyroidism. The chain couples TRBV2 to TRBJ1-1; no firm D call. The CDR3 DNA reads TGTGCCAGCAGTGAAGCGGAGGGTGGATCTGAAGCTTTCTTT. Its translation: CASSEAEGGSEAFF. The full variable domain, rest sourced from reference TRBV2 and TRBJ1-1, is EPEVTQTPSHQVTQMGQEVILRCVPISNHLYFYWYRQILGQKVEFLVSFYNNEISEKSEIFDDQFSVERPDGSNFTLKIRSTKLEDSAMYFCASSEAEGGSEAFFGQGTRLTVV.